A single sample is the source of the 23 T cell receptor beta chains below, sequenced in a study of T cells in Graves' hyperthyroidism and ophthalmopathy. Template material for amplifying TCR beta CDR3 regions consisted of RNA transcripts. Using the HTBI primer set, a first-round RT-PCR was run on the TCR CDR3. TCRdb independently ran MiXCR on the multiplex PCR reads; one entry per CDR3 protein. The sample lists 490,000 or so distinct CDR3 sequences; 20% to 25% were seen once. Source material: blood. The receptors shown here come from a woman aged 70 to 79 with Graves' ophthalmopathy.

V gene TRBV5-6 combines with J gene TRBJ2-2; D call uncertain. Germline CDR1 reads SGHDT; CDR2 reads YYEEEE. V lost 2 bases, J lost 0 bases, and 8 bases lay in between. There are 15 residues in the CDR3. The CDR3 loop reads CASSLDGPNTGELFF. The CDR3 nucleotides read TGTGCCAGCAGCTTAGACGGTCCGAACACCGGGGAGCTGTTTTTT.

In its sample, this clonotype was seen a few times. This chain joins TRBV6-1 and TRBJ2-1, with 9 bases fitting TRBD1. The CDR3 contains 15 residues. V lost 5 bases, J lost 4 bases, and 6 bases stayed unmatched. Per the germline V gene, CDR1 is MNHNS and CDR2 is SASEGT. DNA of the CDR3: TGTGCCAGCAGTTCCCGGGACAGGGCTTACAATGAGCAGTTCTTC. This codes for CASSSRDRAYNEQFF.

This clonotype was counted ten times or more. The chain has TRBV11-2 and TRBJ2-6; 8 nucleotides line up with TRBD1. The CDR3 runs 15 residues. V lost 5 bases to trimming and J lost 2 bases; unmatched junction nucleotides: 2. Germline V CDR1 and CDR2: SGHAT, FQNNGV. CDR3 sequence (DNA): TGTGCCAGCAGCCTACAGGGGGCTGGGGCCAACGTCCTGACTTTC. Translating it yields CASSLQGAGANVLTF.

This clonotype appeared a single time. This may be a read error: a much more frequent sequence differs by one nucleotide. The CDR3 loop is CASSLYSGMTRAKNIQYF. The CDR3 region has the DNA TGTGCCAGCAGTTTATATAGCGGGATGACTCGAGCCAAAAACATTCAGTACTTC. The rearrangement joins TRBV12-3 or TRBV12-4 to TRBJ2-4, with 8 bases fitting TRBD2. The CDR3 is 18 residues long. V lost 2 bases, J lost 0 bases, and 9 bases stayed unmatched.

The rearrangement uses TRBV5-5 and TRBJ2-7; D gene ambiguous. CDR3 size: 12 residues. V was clipped by 0 bases and J by 8 bases, with 9 bases between them. CDR1 and CDR2 (germline): SGHKS, YYEKEE (reference sequence). This CDR3 is CASSLERQKQYF. CDR3 coding DNA: TGTGCCAGCAGCTTGGAAAGGCAGAAGCAGTACTTC.

This clonotype was counted between two and nine times. This sequence joins TRBV18 and TRBJ2-1, with 14 bases that match TRBD2. The germline CDR1 and CDR2 sequences are KGHSH and LQKENI. J was trimmed by 9 bases and V by 0 bases; bases with no gene match: 4. This CDR3 spans 16 amino acids. CDR3 DNA: TGTGCCAGCTCACCACCGGGACTAGCGGGAGTATCTGAGCAGTTCTTC. This gives the protein CASSPPGLAGVSEQFF.

The chain carries TRBV30 and TRBJ2-5; D is uncertain. Trimming removed 4 bases at V and 7 bases at J, with 13 bases between. Looked up from germline, CDR1 is GTSNPN and CDR2 is SVGIG (reference sequence). The CDR3 extends over 12 amino acids. Here the CDR3 DNA reads TGTGCCTGGACTGCCATCAAAGGGACCCAGTACTTC. Protein product: CAWTAIKGTQYF.

On this clonotype: A clone one base away is much larger, so this may be a read error. Since no conserved phenylalanine or tryptophan closes the CDR3, a read error is the likely cause. This chain uses TRBV2 with TRBJ2-7; D perhaps matches TRBD2 (5 bases). V lost 7 bases and J lost 6, with 13 bases in between. The germline V gene encodes CDR1 SNHLY and CDR2 FYNNEI. The CDR3 has 12 amino acids. The DNA for the CDR3 is TGTGCCAGCACCGAGGGCGGCCGCGAGCAGTACCTC. This gives the protein CASTEGGREQYL.

To note about this clonotype: A read error is possible here, since a much larger clone lies one base away. J is TRBJ2-1 and V is TRBV20-1; 8 bases agree with TRBD2. CDR1 is DFQATT, CDR2 SNEGSKA, per germline (reference sequence). This CDR3 has 13 residues. J lost 4 bases, V lost 5 bases, and 4 bases had no gene match. CDR3 nucleotides: TGCAGTGCTCTTAGCGGGATGTACAATGAGCAGTTCTTC. Translation: CSALSGMYNEQFF.

This clonotype was recorded a few times. The chain carries TRBV12-3 or TRBV12-4 and TRBJ2-5, with D hard to call. This CDR3 has 13 residues. Trimming left V 4 bases short and J 4 bases short, with 10 bases between. The CDR3 loop is CASSYGTAETQYF. In DNA, the CDR3 is TGTGCCAGCAGTTACGGAACGGCAGAGACCCAGTACTTC.

The genes are TRBV7-8 and TRBJ1-4; D possibly corresponds to TRBD1 (5 bases). Trimming removed 2 bases from V and 8 bases from J, with 9 bases in between. This CDR3 is 13 amino acids long. The V gene's germline CDR1 is SGHVS and CDR2 FQNEAQ. The CDR3 DNA sequence: TGTGCCAGCAGCTTACGTGCAGGGGAAAAACTGTTTTTT. Amino acid sequence: CASSLRAGEKLFF. Full variable domain (remainder filled in from reference TRBV7-8 and TRBJ1-4): GAGVSQSPRYKVAKRGQDVALRCDPISGHVSLFWYQQALGQGPEFLTYFQNEAQLDKSGLPSDRFFAERPEGSVSTLKIQRTQQEDSAVYLCASSLRAGEKLFFGSGTQLSVL.

This clonotype was picked up a small number of times. This CDR3 reads CASSVADGRIYGYTF. The CDR3 DNA is TGTGCCAGCAGCGTAGCAGACGGACGGATCTATGGCTACACCTTC. The V and J genes are TRBV9 and TRBJ1-2; D ambiguous. Per germline, CDR1 SGDLS and CDR2 YYNGEE. Trimming shortened V by 0 bases and J by 4 bases, and 13 bases separated the two germline ends. CDR3 length: 15 residues.

This rearrangement joins TRBV7-9 to TRBJ1-4, with a weak D call TRBD1 (5 bases). V dropped 4 bases and J dropped 2 bases, with 11 bases sitting between them. The CDR3 loop spans 15 amino acids. Germline loops: CDR1 SEHNR, CDR2 FQNEAQ (reference sequence). CDR3: CASSSQGYTNEKLFF. The CDR3, as DNA: TGTGCCAGCAGCTCCCAGGGATACACTAATGAAAAACTGTTTTTT.

At least ten counts were recorded for this clonotype. This chain connects TRBV7-2 to TRBJ1-1; D not certain. V was clipped by 1 base and J by 3 bases, with 6 bases between them. In germline, CDR1 is SGHTA, CDR2 FQGNSA. There are 13 residues in the CDR3. CDR3 loop: CASSLVRDTEAFF. The CDR3 DNA is TGTGCCAGCAGCTTAGTAAGGGACACTGAAGCTTTCTTT.

The chain links TRBV4-1 to TRBJ2-1, with D tentatively TRBD1 or TRBD2 (5 bases each). V lost 3 bases and J lost 8, with 8 bases in between. CDR1 is MGHRA, CDR2 YSYEKL, per germline. The CDR3 loop spans 12 amino acids. DNA of the CDR3: TGCGCCAGCAGCCATAGGGGAGATGAGCAGTTCTTC. Translating gives CASSHRGDEQFF.

The chain combines TRBV5-6 with TRBJ2-7; D is unresolved. V was shortened by 2 bases and J by 7 bases, with 7 bases between the two germline ends. This CDR3 spans 11 amino acids. Germline-derived CDR1 and CDR2 are SGHDT and YYEEEE. The CDR3 region has the DNA TGTGCCAGCAGCTTAATGGAAGAGCAGTACTTC. This codes for CASSLMEEQYF.

The chain combines TRBV19 with TRBJ2-1; TRBD1 aligns across 11 bases. This CDR3 spans 16 amino acids. The J segment lost 3 bases and the V segment lost 4 bases, leaving 5 bases of the junction unmatched. Germline lookup yields CDR1 LNHDA and CDR2 SQIVND (reference sequence). In nucleotides, the CDR3 is TGTGCCAGTAGTAAGCACGGGACAGGGGGCTACAATGAGCAGTTCTTC. As protein: CASSKHGTGGYNEQFF.

In its sample, this clonotype was seen a few times. This sequence joins TRBV19 and TRBJ2-7, with a weak D call TRBD2 (5 bases). The CDR3 totals 14 residues. Germline V gene lookup returns CDR1 LNHDA and CDR2 SQIVND (reference sequence). The V end lost 0 bases, the J end lost 1 base, and 7 bases lay between the germline ends. The CDR3 spells CASSIDRDSYEQYF. CDR3 in DNA: TGTGCCAGTAGTATAGACCGGGATTCCTACGAGCAGTACTTC.

The chain uses TRBV24-1 and TRBJ2-1, with D possibly TRBD2 on 5 matching bases. CDR3 length: 16 amino acids. The germline V gene encodes CDR1 KGHDR and CDR2 SFDVKD. Trimming removed 4 bases from V and 2 bases from J, with 14 bases in between. The CDR3 bases are TGTGCCACCAGTGACCCGTCAGCGGCCGCCTACAATGAGCAGTTCTTC. Its protein product is CATSDPSAAAYNEQFF.

The rearrangement links TRBV20-1 to TRBJ2-2, with TRBD1 identical over 11 bases. The length of the CDR3 is 15 residues. J gave up 5 bases and V 3 bases, and 5 bases lay outside the gene matches. CDR1 is DFQATT and CDR2 is SNEGSKA in the germline V gene (reference sequence). The CDR3, as DNA: TGCAGTGCTAGTAGGACAGGGGGCTTTACCGGGGAGCTGTTTTTT. It codes for CSASRTGGFTGELFF.

The chain uses TRBV3-1 and TRBJ2-7, with a weak D call TRBD2 (6 bases). Germline values: CDR1 LGHDT, CDR2 YNNKEL (reference sequence). CDR3 length: 13 amino acids. V was trimmed by 4 bases and J by 5 bases, leaving 12 bases between them. The CDR3, as DNA: TGTGCCAGCAGCCCGACTAGTTTCCACGAGCAGTACTTC. Translated: CASSPTSFHEQYF.

The chain couples TRBV6-4 to TRBJ1-6; tentative D call: TRBD1 (5 bases). Germline V CDR1 and CDR2: MRHNA, SNTAGT. V was trimmed by 3 bases and J by 10 bases, leaving 16 bases between them. The CDR3 loop spans 15 amino acids. In DNA, the CDR3 is TGTGCCAGCAGTGAGTCGCCAGGGCCCGGGTCACCCCTCCACTTT. Its protein product is CASSESPGPGSPLHF.

In this sample, this clonotype turned up a few times. V and J are TRBV7-9 and TRBJ2-5; the match to TRBD1 covers 7 bases. V trimming: 9 bases; J trimming: 4 bases; junction bases outside the gene matches: 8. The CDR3 sequence is 13 residues long. Germline V gene data show CDR1 as SEHNR and CDR2 as FQNEAQ (reference sequence). CDR3 coding DNA: TGTGCCAGTCAACAGGGGTGGGGAGAGACCCAGTACTTC. Translated, it gives CASQQGWGETQYF.